This TCR beta chain came from a study of CXCR3-negative and CXCR3-positive naive CD8 T cells. Points from the study as a whole: Whereas memory cells differed, naive CXCR3-negative and CXCR3-positive cells shared similar TRBV-TRBJ usage. In CXCR3-positive naive cells, the TRB CDR3s were more hydrophobic than in CXCR3-negative naive cells.

The CDR3 length is 17 residues. Looked up from germline, CDR1 is SGHVS and CDR2 is FNYEAQ. The TRB libraries of cDNA were built by UMI-labeled 5' RACE. TCRdb reanalyzed the 5' RACE reads and collapses them to one entry per CDR3 protein, without DNA. Across some 130,000 distinct CDR3 sequences, the top ten clones capture 0.25% to 0.35% of the sample. Note on this clonotype: The antigen is unknown.

Sequenced: naive CXCR3- CD8+ T cells from blood. Specified subset: CD45RO-CCR7+CD27+CD95- naive CD8+ T cells lacking CXCR3 (TNR3-). This rearrangement joins TRBV7-6 to TRBJ2-2; TCRdb selects TRBD2, and the lack of DNA leaves this call unchecked. The receptor's source is a human donor in good health. Some clones in this sample may be carry-over from other donors' samples. CDR3 region: CASGASVAMSNTGELFF.